The T cell receptor beta chain described here comes from a study of cytomegalovirus exposure and HLA in healthy donors. Sequencing used immunoSEQ multiplex PCR; TCRdb keeps in-frame clones, though not all of them. The data contain a few hundred thousand clones, 85% to 95% of them seen just once; the ten biggest clones take up roughly 1%. V was clipped by 8 bases and J by 0 bases, with 8 bases between them. Germline CDR1 MNHNS, CDR2 SASEGT. This CDR3 is built from 14 residues. The chain combines TRBV6-1 with TRBJ1-6; D call uncertain. Sequencing used PBMCs. This sequence originates from a woman between 18 and 29 years old in good health and CMV-seronegative. CDR3 residues: CASSASSYNSPLHF. The CDR3 DNA reads TGTGCCAGCTCCGCGAGCTCCTATAATTCACCCCTCCACTTT.